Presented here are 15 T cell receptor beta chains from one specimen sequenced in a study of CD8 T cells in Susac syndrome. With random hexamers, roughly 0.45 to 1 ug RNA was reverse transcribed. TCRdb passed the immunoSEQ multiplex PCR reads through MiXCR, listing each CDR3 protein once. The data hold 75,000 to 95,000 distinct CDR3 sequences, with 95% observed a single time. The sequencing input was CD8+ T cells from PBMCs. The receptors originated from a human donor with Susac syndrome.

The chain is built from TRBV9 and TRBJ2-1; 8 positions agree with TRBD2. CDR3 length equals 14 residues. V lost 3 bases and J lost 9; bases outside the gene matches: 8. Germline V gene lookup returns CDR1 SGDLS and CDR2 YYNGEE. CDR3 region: CASSDPDGRVEQFF. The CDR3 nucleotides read TGTGCCAGCAGCGACCCTGACGGGAGGGTTGAGCAGTTCTTC.

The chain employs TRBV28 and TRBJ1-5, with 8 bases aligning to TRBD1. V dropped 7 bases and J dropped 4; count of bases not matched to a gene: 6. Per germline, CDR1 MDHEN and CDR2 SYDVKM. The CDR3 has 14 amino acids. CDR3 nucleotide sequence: TGTGCCAGCACCCCGGACAGGGTGAATCAGCCCCAGCATTTT. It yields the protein CASTPDRVNQPQHF.

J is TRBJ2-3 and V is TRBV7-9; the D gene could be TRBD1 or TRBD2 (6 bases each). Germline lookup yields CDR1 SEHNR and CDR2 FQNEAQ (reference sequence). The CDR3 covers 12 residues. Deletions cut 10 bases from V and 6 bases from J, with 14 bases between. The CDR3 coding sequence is TGTGCCACCGAGGGGGGCTCGGATACGCAGTATTTT. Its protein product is CATEGGSDTQYF.

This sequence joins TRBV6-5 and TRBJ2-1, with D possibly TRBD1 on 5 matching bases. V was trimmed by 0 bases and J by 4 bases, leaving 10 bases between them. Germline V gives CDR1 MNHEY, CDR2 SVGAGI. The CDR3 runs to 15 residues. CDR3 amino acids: CASSYSAGSYNEQFF. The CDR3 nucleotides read TGTGCCAGCAGTTACTCCGCAGGGTCGTACAATGAGCAGTTCTTC.

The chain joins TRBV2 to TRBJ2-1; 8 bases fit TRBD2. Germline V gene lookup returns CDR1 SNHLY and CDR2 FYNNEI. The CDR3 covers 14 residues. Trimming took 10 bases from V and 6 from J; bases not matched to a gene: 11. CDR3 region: CATQTSGSPNEQFF. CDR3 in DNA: TGTGCCACCCAGACCAGCGGGAGTCCCAATGAGCAGTTCTTC.

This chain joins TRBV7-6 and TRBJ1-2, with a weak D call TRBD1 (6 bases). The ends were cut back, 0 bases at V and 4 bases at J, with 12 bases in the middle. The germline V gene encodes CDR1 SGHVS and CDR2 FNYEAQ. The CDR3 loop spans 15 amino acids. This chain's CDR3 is CASSLAQGLSYGYTF. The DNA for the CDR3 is TGTGCCAGCAGCTTAGCTCAGGGGCTCAGCTATGGCTACACCTTC. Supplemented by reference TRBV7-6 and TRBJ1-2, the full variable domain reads GAGVSQSPRYKVTKRGQDVALRCDPISGHVSLYWYRQALGQGPEFLTYFNYEAQQDKSGLPNDRFSAERPEGSISTLTIQRTEQRDSAMYRCASSLAQGLSYGYTFGSGTRLTVV.

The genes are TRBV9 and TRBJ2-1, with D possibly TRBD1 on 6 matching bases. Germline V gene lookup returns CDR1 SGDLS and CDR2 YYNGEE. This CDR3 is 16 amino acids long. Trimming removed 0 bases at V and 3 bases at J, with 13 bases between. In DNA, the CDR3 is TGTGCCAGCAGCGTAGGGACAGAGAGTTACTACAATGAGCAGTTCTTC. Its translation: CASSVGTESYYNEQFF.

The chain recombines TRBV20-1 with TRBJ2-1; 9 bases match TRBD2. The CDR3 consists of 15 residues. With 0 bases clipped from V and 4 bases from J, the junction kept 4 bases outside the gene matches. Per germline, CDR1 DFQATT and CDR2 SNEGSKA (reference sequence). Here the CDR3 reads CSARDSSGVYNEQFF. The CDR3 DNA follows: TGCAGTGCTAGAGATTCTAGCGGGGTATACAATGAGCAGTTCTTC.

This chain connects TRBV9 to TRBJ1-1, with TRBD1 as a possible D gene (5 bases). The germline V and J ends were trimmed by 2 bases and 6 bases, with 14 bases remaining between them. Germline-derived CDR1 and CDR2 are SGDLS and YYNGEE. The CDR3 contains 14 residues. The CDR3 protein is CASSVGGEYAEAFF. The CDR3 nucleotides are TGTGCCAGCAGCGTCGGGGGGGAATACGCTGAAGCTTTCTTT.

For the CDR3, the DNA is TGTGCCACCAGCAGAGATAACTTCCGGACAAGCACAGATACGCAGTATTTT. Translating gives CATSRDNFRTSTDTQYF. This rearrangement joins TRBV15 to TRBJ2-3; TRBD1 might be the D (5 bases). The CDR3 contains 17 residues. Trimming took off 0 bases at V and 0 bases at J, with 13 bases between the two ends. Germline loops: CDR1 LNHNV, CDR2 YYDKDF (reference sequence).

CDR3 DNA sequence: TGTGCCAGCAGTTACTACGAGAGAACGGATACGCAGTATTTT. This translates into CASSYYERTDTQYF. The chain employs TRBV6-5 and TRBJ2-3; D remains unclear. CDR1 is MNHEY and CDR2 is SVGAGI in the germline V gene. The CDR3 contains 14 residues. The V end was cut by 1 base, the J end by 6 bases, with 11 bases between.

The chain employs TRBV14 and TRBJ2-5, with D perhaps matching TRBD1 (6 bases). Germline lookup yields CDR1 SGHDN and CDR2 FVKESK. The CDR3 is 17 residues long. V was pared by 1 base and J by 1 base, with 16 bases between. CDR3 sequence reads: CASSQGQAAGVQETQYF. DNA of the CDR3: TGTGCCAGCAGCCAAGGACAGGCCGCCGGGGTCCAAGAGACCCAGTACTTC.

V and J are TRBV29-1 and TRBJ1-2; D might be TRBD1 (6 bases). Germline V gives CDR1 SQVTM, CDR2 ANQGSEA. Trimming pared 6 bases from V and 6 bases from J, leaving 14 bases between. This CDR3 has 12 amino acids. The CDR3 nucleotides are TGCAGCGTGTTAAAGACAGGAGATGGCTACACCTTC. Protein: CSVLKTGDGYTF.

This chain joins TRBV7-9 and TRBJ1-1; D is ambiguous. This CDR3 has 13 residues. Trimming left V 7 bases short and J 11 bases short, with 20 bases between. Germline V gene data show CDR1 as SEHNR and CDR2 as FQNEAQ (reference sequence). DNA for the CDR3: TGTGCCAGCATCTCCGAGAGGAGGCCTGGGGCTTTCTTT. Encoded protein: CASISERRPGAFF.

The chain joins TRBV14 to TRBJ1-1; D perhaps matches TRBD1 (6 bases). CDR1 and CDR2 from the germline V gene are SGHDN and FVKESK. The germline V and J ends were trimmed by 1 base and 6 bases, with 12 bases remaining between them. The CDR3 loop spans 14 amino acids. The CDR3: CASSQVGGPAEAFF. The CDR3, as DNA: TGTGCCAGCAGCCAAGTCGGGGGGCCCGCTGAAGCTTTCTTT.